This T cell receptor beta chain emerged from a study of cytomegalovirus exposure and HLA in healthy donors. This PCR relied on a set of 60 Vbeta primers and 13 Jbeta primers. Profiled with immunoSEQ multiplex PCR; TCRdb holds only in-frame clones, not every one. The data contain roughly 170,000 clones, about 68% of them seen just once; the ten biggest clones take up 2% to 3%. This clone has more than one count but fewer than ten. Sequencing was carried out using PBMCs. The TCR sequence derives from a female donor in good health and CMV-seronegative.

CDR3 in DNA: TGTGCCAGCAGCAAAGGGACAGGGGGTCCCTACGAGCAGTACTTC. Translation: CASSKGTGGPYEQYF. The chain joins TRBV21-1 to TRBJ2-7; the table names TRBD1, a call not compared with the DNA. TRBV21-1 is listed as a pseudogene. This CDR3 is built from 15 residues.